This T cell receptor (beta chain) was profiled in a study of blood T cell repertoires in COVID-19. Study summary: There were acute and convalescent COVID-19 samples, and they came from the United States, Italy and Spain. The analysed material was cDNA or gDNA that came from T cells, B-cell-depleted T cells, or PBMCs.

Under the authors' procedure: Amplified reference gene primers provided the basis for estimating nucleated cell counts. Clones were sequenced by immunoSEQ multiplex PCR, and TCRdb holds only the in-frame ones, with some missing. D and trimming come from the DNA, and the V and J calls and clone size come from that table. The sample holds 250,000 or so clones, 84% seen once. CDR3 length equals 13 residues. Germline V gene lookup returns CDR1 SGHDN and CDR2 FVKESK. V lost 5 bases and J lost 2, with 9 bases in between. Sequencing was carried out using peripheral blood. V usage is TRBV14 and J usage is TRBJ1-1, with unresolved D. This sequence was found in a man aged 50 to 60 with acute or convalescent COVID-19. The CDR3 nucleotides read TGTGCCAGCAGCTTGGCCGTAAACACTGAAGCTTTCTTT. As protein: CASSLAVNTEAFF.